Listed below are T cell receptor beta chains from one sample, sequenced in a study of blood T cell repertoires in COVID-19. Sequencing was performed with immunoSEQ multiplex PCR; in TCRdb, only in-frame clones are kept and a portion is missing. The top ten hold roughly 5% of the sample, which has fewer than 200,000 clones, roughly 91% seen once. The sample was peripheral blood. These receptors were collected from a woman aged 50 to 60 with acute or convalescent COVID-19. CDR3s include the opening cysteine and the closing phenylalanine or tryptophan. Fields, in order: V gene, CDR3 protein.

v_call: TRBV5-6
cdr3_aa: CASSPTGGSGYTF

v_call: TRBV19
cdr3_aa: CASSSKRTEAFF

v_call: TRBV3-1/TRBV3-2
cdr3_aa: CASSQDLLAGENEQFF

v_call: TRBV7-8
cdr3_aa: CASRGTGLSYEQFF

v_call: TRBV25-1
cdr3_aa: CASSDRGVSNYGYTF

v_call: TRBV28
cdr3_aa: CASSPPRPRNEKLFF

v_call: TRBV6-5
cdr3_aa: CASSLTESYEQYF

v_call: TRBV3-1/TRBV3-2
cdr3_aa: CASSLHSGETSYEQYF

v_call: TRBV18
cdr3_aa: CASSPLGQGSDGYTF

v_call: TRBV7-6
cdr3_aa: CASSDTGGTEAFF

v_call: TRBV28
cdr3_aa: CASSLGTNQNIQYF

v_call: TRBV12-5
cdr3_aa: CASGSGQSGLDEQYF

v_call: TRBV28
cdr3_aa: CASTEGGDSNQPQHF

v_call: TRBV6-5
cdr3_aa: CASSYGTGGWGQPQHF

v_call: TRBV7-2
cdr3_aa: CASSFLGGNTIYF

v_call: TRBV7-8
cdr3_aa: CASSLGFLDSERNTIYF

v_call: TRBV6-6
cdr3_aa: CASSYSRTGIFF

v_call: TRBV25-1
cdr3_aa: CASRDDRHANTGELFF

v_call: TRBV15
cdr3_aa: CATSRGTVSTDTQYF

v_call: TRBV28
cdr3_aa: CASSTGQLGAFF

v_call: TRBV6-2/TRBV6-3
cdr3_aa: CASSYFLAGSTDTQYF

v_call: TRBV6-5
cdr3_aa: CASSYEAGPVYGYTF

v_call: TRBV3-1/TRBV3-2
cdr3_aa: CASSQAGLAGSYEQYF

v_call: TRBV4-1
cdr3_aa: CASSQVLGRNNQPQHF

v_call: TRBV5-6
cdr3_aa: CASSLGGQGHYGYTF

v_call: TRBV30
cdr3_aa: CAWDGDAGAQNEKLFF